The sequence of this T cell receptor (beta chain) was determined in a study of OX40 agonist ivuxolimab in advanced cancers. Profiled with immunoSEQ multiplex PCR; TCRdb holds only in-frame clones, not every one. The sample records about 38,000 clones, about 88% being singletons. Sequenced material: CD4+ or CD8+ T cells sorted from blood, taken in a trial of the OX40 agonist ivuxolimab. The origin of this receptor is an adult with an advanced solid tumor such as melanoma, head and neck, liver or kidney cancer.

The CDR3 region is CASSFLNTEAFF. The CDR3 DNA follows: TGTGCCAGCAGTTTTTTGAACACTGAAGCTTTCTTT. This rearrangement joins TRBV28 to TRBJ1-1; no reliable D call. CDR1 and CDR2 from the germline V gene are MDHEN and SYDVKM. Trimming cost V 3 bases and J 0 bases, with 2 bases left between them. The CDR3 contains 12 residues.